The clone carrying this T cell receptor beta chain was counted ten times or more. The time point was: sample taken at primary tumor resection. Sequencing of whole RNA from tumor, nontumor lung or frozen PBMC involved no sorting. The donors were approximately 65 patients with non-small cell lung cancer that was early-stage and untreated. The J segment lost 0 bases and the V segment lost 5 bases, leaving 7 bases of the junction unmatched. Germline V CDR1 and CDR2: SNHLY, FYNNEI. CDR3 length equals 15 residues. This sample was taken from a study of spatial heterogeneity in lung cancer. In the study overall: Unique TCR and UMI combinations averaged more than ten appearances each in raw reads.

TCRdb fed the 5' RACE reads into MiXCR, producing one record per CDR3 protein. The data hold about 12,000 distinct CDR3 sequences, with approximately 6.2% observed a single time. The sequence came from a male donor with early-stage non-small cell lung cancer. This material consisted of normal lung tissue next to the tumor, taken at surgery. The rearrangement links TRBV2 to TRBJ2-7, with 7 positions matching TRBD1. CDR3 nucleotide sequence: TGTGCCAGCAGTACCGACAGGGCCTACTCCTACGAGCAGTACTTC. Protein product: CASSTDRAYSYEQYF. Filled out from reference TRBV2 and TRBJ2-7, the complete variable domain reads EPEVTQTPSHQVTQMGQEVILRCVPISNHLYFYWYRQILGQKVEFLVSFYNNEISEKSEIFDDQFSVERPDGSNFTLKIRSTKLEDSAMYFCASSTDRAYSYEQYFGPGTRLTVT.